A selection of T cell receptor beta chains follows, all from one sample in a study of PD-L1 blockade in urothelial cancer. Data came from immunoSEQ multiplex PCR; TCRdb stores just in-frame clones and leaves some out. The table has 65,000 to 90,000 clones, about four fifths seen once. The sequencing used PBMCs, collected around atezolizumab (anti-PD-L1) treatment. These receptors all come from a woman between 70 and 85 years old with urothelial cancer. The CDR3 runs from the conserved cysteine through the conserved F or W.

CASSWSGDNSPLHF	TRBV11-2
CASSTDPGSTDTQYF	TRBV5-1
CASSSRGMYEQYF	TRBV7-8
CASKPGQGSQPQHF	TRBV6-1
CASSLAGAATDTQYF	TRBV5-8
CASSPGQGADTIYF	TRBV7-2
CASSQDGLAGPEQFF	TRBV4-1
CASSQGVSSYNSPLHF	TRBV7-2
CASSSGQGASYEQYF	TRBV19
CASSPRQSGSYGYTF	TRBV19
CASQEGLSTDTQYF	TRBV5-1
CASSQQTGLLTEAFF	TRBV4-3
CASSDYDRGQEKLFF	TRBV7-9
CASNQQGTGELFF	TRBV28